Listed below are T cell receptor beta chains from one sample, sequenced in a study of graft-versus-host responses after intestinal transplantation. Clones were sequenced by immunoSEQ multiplex PCR, and TCRdb holds only the in-frame ones, with some missing. The sample has some 120,000 clones; 90% are singletons. These TCRs are of unknown antigen specificity. The specimen comprised unstimulated CD4+ T cells sorted from spleen or lymph node cells, sampled before intestinal transplant. Receptor source: a human donor who received an intestinal transplant. The CDR3 runs from the conserved cysteine through the conserved F or W. D genes are given only for firm matches. Some rows have no size entry. The others give once, few or many, or a class for an expanded clone.

cdr3_nt: TGCAGCGGAGCGTGGTCCTACAATGAGCAGTTCTTC
cdr3_aa: CSGAWSYNEQFF
d_call: NA
clone_size: NA
v_call: TRBV29-1
j_call: TRBJ2-1

cdr3_nt: TGCGCCAGCCGTATCGGGAGCAGCGGCAATGAGCAGTTCTTC
cdr3_aa: CASRIGSSGNEQFF
d_call: NA
clone_size: NA
v_call: TRBV5-1
j_call: TRBJ2-1

cdr3_nt: TGTGCCAGCAGTAGAGGACAGGGAAACGGCTACACCTTC
cdr3_aa: CASSRGQGNGYTF
d_call: TRBD1
clone_size: NA
v_call: TRBV6-5
j_call: TRBJ1-2

cdr3_nt: TGTGCCAGCAGCCCGCGACTAGCGGGAGGGCCCCGAGAGCAGTTCTTC
cdr3_aa: CASSPRLAGGPREQFF
d_call: TRBD2
clone_size: NA
v_call: TRBV5-4
j_call: TRBJ2-1

cdr3_nt: TGTGCCAGCAGTGACGGTCAGGGGAGAGGGGCCTACAATGAGCAGTTCTTC
cdr3_aa: CASSDGQGRGAYNEQFF
d_call: NA
clone_size: NA
v_call: TRBV2
j_call: TRBJ2-1

cdr3_nt: TGCGCCAGCACTGGGACAGACTATGGCTACACCTTC
cdr3_aa: CASTGTDYGYTF
d_call: TRBD1
clone_size: NA
v_call: TRBV10-2
j_call: TRBJ1-2

cdr3_nt: TGTGCCAGCTCAGGACTAGCGGGGGGCCTCACAGATACGCAGTATTTT
cdr3_aa: CASSGLAGGLTDTQYF
d_call: TRBD2
clone_size: NA
v_call: TRBV18
j_call: TRBJ2-3

cdr3_nt: TGTGCCAGCAGCTCCTACTCACTTCCCTACGAGCAGTACTTC
cdr3_aa: CASSSYSLPYEQYF
d_call: NA
clone_size: NA
v_call: TRBV7-2
j_call: TRBJ2-7

cdr3_nt: TGTGCCAGCAATCTAGGGCAGTACTTC
cdr3_aa: CASNLGQYF
d_call: NA
clone_size: NA
v_call: TRBV27
j_call: TRBJ2-7

cdr3_nt: TGTGCCAGCAGTAGAGGGACTGAAGCTTTCTTT
cdr3_aa: CASSRGTEAFF
d_call: NA
clone_size: few
v_call: TRBV6-5
j_call: TRBJ1-1

cdr3_nt: TGTGCCAGCAGCTTTTATAGTAGGAGGGCTGCAACTAATGAAAAACTGTTTTTT
cdr3_aa: CASSFYSRRAATNEKLFF
d_call: NA
clone_size: NA
v_call: TRBV7-2
j_call: TRBJ1-4

cdr3_nt: TGCAGCGGGACTATCCAAGAGACCCAGTACTTC
cdr3_aa: CSGTIQETQYF
d_call: TRBD2
clone_size: NA
v_call: TRBV20-1
j_call: TRBJ2-5

cdr3_nt: TGTGCCAGCAGCCCTCGGACAGGGAGTGAAAAACTGTTTTTT
cdr3_aa: CASSPRTGSEKLFF
d_call: TRBD1
clone_size: NA
v_call: TRBV7-9
j_call: TRBJ1-4

cdr3_nt: TGTGCCAGCAGCTTAAGCCAAGGGGGTCATCAGCCCCAGCATTTT
cdr3_aa: CASSLSQGGHQPQHF
d_call: NA
clone_size: NA
v_call: TRBV7-2
j_call: TRBJ1-5

cdr3_nt: TGTGCCAGCAGCCCAATGGGGGGGGGACAAGAGACCCAGTACTTC
cdr3_aa: CASSPMGGGQETQYF
d_call: TRBD2
clone_size: NA
v_call: TRBV5-4
j_call: TRBJ2-5

cdr3_nt: TGTGCCAGCAGTTCCCCCTCGGATACGCAGTATTTT
cdr3_aa: CASSSPSDTQYF
d_call: NA
clone_size: NA
v_call: TRBV28
j_call: TRBJ2-3

cdr3_nt: TGTGCTAGTGGTGGCGGGGGGCACACCAATGAGCAGTTCTTC
cdr3_aa: CASGGGGHTNEQFF
d_call: TRBD2
clone_size: NA
v_call: TRBV12-5
j_call: TRBJ2-1

cdr3_nt: TGTGCCACCAGCAGAGATCAAAAGGGGAGGTCAGATACGCAGTATTTT
cdr3_aa: CATSRDQKGRSDTQYF
d_call: NA
clone_size: NA
v_call: TRBV15
j_call: TRBJ2-3

cdr3_nt: TGCGCCAGCAGTAGAGGGAACACTGAAGCTTTCTTT
cdr3_aa: CASSRGNTEAFF
d_call: NA
clone_size: few
v_call: TRBV10-2
j_call: TRBJ1-1

cdr3_nt: TGTGCCAGCTCACCAGGGCGGGACAGTGAAAAACTGTTTTTT
cdr3_aa: CASSPGRDSEKLFF
d_call: TRBD1
clone_size: NA
v_call: TRBV18
j_call: TRBJ1-4

cdr3_nt: TGTGCCTGGAGTAGGTCAGGCGCCAATGAGCAGTTCTTC
cdr3_aa: CAWSRSGANEQFF
d_call: NA
clone_size: NA
v_call: TRBV30
j_call: TRBJ2-1

cdr3_nt: TGTGCCAGCAGCCGGGACACTAACTATGGCTACACCTTC
cdr3_aa: CASSRDTNYGYTF
d_call: NA
clone_size: NA
v_call: TRBV7-2
j_call: TRBJ1-2

cdr3_nt: TGTGCCATCAGTGGGACAGGGGGGTACGAGCAGTACTTC
cdr3_aa: CAISGTGGYEQYF
d_call: TRBD1
clone_size: NA
v_call: TRBV10-3
j_call: TRBJ2-7

cdr3_nt: TGTGCCAGCAGTCCTCAGGGCACTGAAGCTTTCTTT
cdr3_aa: CASSPQGTEAFF
d_call: NA
clone_size: NA
v_call: TRBV7-9
j_call: TRBJ1-1

cdr3_nt: TGCGCCAGCAGCGAGAGGAGCGGGACGAACACCGGGGAGCTGTTTTTT
cdr3_aa: CASSERSGTNTGELFF
d_call: TRBD2
clone_size: NA
v_call: TRBV5-1
j_call: TRBJ2-2

cdr3_nt: TGTGCCAGCAGCCGGACAGGGGCGACCAACGAGCAGTACTTC
cdr3_aa: CASSRTGATNEQYF
d_call: TRBD1
clone_size: NA
v_call: TRBV27
j_call: TRBJ2-7

cdr3_nt: TGCGCCAGCAGCTTTTCAGACAGAGAGACCCAGTACTTC
cdr3_aa: CASSFSDRETQYF
d_call: NA
clone_size: NA
v_call: TRBV5-1
j_call: TRBJ2-5

cdr3_nt: TGCAGCGTAGCGATGGGTGAGACAGGGGCTTTTGGAGCTTTCTTT
cdr3_aa: CSVAMGETGAFGAFF
d_call: TRBD1
clone_size: NA
v_call: TRBV29-1
j_call: TRBJ1-1

cdr3_nt: TGTGCCAGCACCGACATAACACGCGGGGAGACCCAGTACTTC
cdr3_aa: CASTDITRGETQYF
d_call: NA
clone_size: NA
v_call: TRBV6-6
j_call: TRBJ2-5

cdr3_nt: TGCAGCGTTGAAGGGCGAGGTCCGGGACTCCAATTTGCCCTTCTTGAAGCTTTCTTT
cdr3_aa: CSVEGRGPGLQFALLEAFF
d_call: NA
clone_size: NA
v_call: TRBV29-1
j_call: TRBJ1-1

cdr3_nt: TGTGCCAGCAGCCGAGTGGGGGGGCCAATATACAATGAGCAGTTCTTC
cdr3_aa: CASSRVGGPIYNEQFF
d_call: NA
clone_size: NA
v_call: TRBV16
j_call: TRBJ2-1

cdr3_nt: TGTGCCAGCAGTGAAGCGGGCCTCATGAACACTGAAGCTTTCTTT
cdr3_aa: CASSEAGLMNTEAFF
d_call: NA
clone_size: NA
v_call: TRBV2
j_call: TRBJ1-1

cdr3_nt: TGTGCCAGCAGTGTAGACAGTCGGTTCTCTGGAAACACCATATATTTT
cdr3_aa: CASSVDSRFSGNTIYF
d_call: NA
clone_size: NA
v_call: TRBV2
j_call: TRBJ1-3

cdr3_nt: TGTGCCAGCAATCGACAGGGGGTTTCCTCCTACGAGCAGTACTTC
cdr3_aa: CASNRQGVSSYEQYF
d_call: TRBD1
clone_size: NA
v_call: TRBV2
j_call: TRBJ2-7

cdr3_nt: TGTGCCAGTCGCACAGGGGGGGAGACCCAGTACTTC
cdr3_aa: CASRTGGETQYF
d_call: TRBD1
clone_size: once
v_call: TRBV2
j_call: TRBJ2-5

cdr3_nt: TGTGCCAGCAGTGGACCCTTGGCGGGGGAGCAGTTCTTC
cdr3_aa: CASSGPLAGEQFF
d_call: NA
clone_size: NA
v_call: TRBV6-1
j_call: TRBJ2-1

cdr3_nt: TGTGCCAGCAGCCTGAACCCTGACAGGGCGGTTGAAAAACTGTTTTTT
cdr3_aa: CASSLNPDRAVEKLFF
d_call: TRBD1
clone_size: NA
v_call: TRBV7-2
j_call: TRBJ1-4

cdr3_nt: TGTGCCAGCAGTCGACGGTGGGCCACAGATACGCAGTATTTT
cdr3_aa: CASSRRWATDTQYF
d_call: NA
clone_size: NA
v_call: TRBV7-2
j_call: TRBJ2-3

cdr3_nt: TGTGCCAGCAGCCAAGAAAAACTGTTTTTT
cdr3_aa: CASSQEKLFF
d_call: NA
clone_size: NA
v_call: TRBV7-9
j_call: TRBJ1-4

cdr3_nt: TGCGCCAGCAGCCTCCCCCTGCGGGAGGCAGATACGCAGTATTTT
cdr3_aa: CASSLPLREADTQYF
d_call: TRBD2
clone_size: NA
v_call: TRBV5-1
j_call: TRBJ2-3

cdr3_nt: TGTGCCAGCAGCTTAACCTCAGGGAATAGCAATCAGCCCCAGCATTTT
cdr3_aa: CASSLTSGNSNQPQHF
d_call: NA
clone_size: NA
v_call: TRBV11-2
j_call: TRBJ1-5

cdr3_nt: TGTGCCACCGACCTGCGGACAGGGGGCCTCCTGGGGGCCAACGTCCTGACTTTC
cdr3_aa: CATDLRTGGLLGANVLTF
d_call: TRBD1
clone_size: NA
v_call: TRBV2
j_call: TRBJ2-6

cdr3_nt: TGCGCCAGCAGCTCACAGAGCTCTGGAAACACCATATATTTT
cdr3_aa: CASSSQSSGNTIYF
d_call: NA
clone_size: NA
v_call: TRBV5-1
j_call: TRBJ1-3

cdr3_nt: TGTGCCACCAGCAGAGGCGGGGCGGGAGCCGCAAAGAACCAAGAGACCCAGTACTTC
cdr3_aa: CATSRGGAGAAKNQETQYF
d_call: TRBD2
clone_size: NA
v_call: TRBV15
j_call: TRBJ2-5

cdr3_nt: TGTGCCACTGAAGGGACAGTGAAGATCGGTGGCTACACCTTC
cdr3_aa: CATEGTVKIGGYTF
d_call: TRBD1
clone_size: NA
v_call: TRBV6-5
j_call: TRBJ1-2

cdr3_nt: TGTGCCAGCAGCGTGACTAGCGGGGGCCAAGAGACCCAGTACTTC
cdr3_aa: CASSVTSGGQETQYF
d_call: TRBD2
clone_size: NA
v_call: TRBV5-4
j_call: TRBJ2-5

cdr3_nt: TGTGCCAGCAGCCGGGTGGGGGGACCCACCGGGGAGCTGTTTTTT
cdr3_aa: CASSRVGGPTGELFF
d_call: NA
clone_size: NA
v_call: TRBV5-4
j_call: TRBJ2-2

cdr3_nt: TGTGCCAGCAGCGTAACAACTAGCGGCCAAGAGACCCAGTACTTC
cdr3_aa: CASSVTTSGQETQYF
d_call: TRBD2
clone_size: NA
v_call: TRBV9
j_call: TRBJ2-5

cdr3_nt: TGCGCCAGCAGCTTGGGAGTACAGGGGCTGAGAAATGAGCAGTTCTTC
cdr3_aa: CASSLGVQGLRNEQFF
d_call: TRBD1
clone_size: NA
v_call: TRBV5-1
j_call: TRBJ2-1

cdr3_nt: TGTGCCTGGCAAGGACAGGGAACCGGGGAGCTGTTTTTT
cdr3_aa: CAWQGQGTGELFF
d_call: TRBD1
clone_size: NA
v_call: TRBV30
j_call: TRBJ2-2

cdr3_nt: TGCGCCAGCAGCCATCTCTTCCGGGACAGCTCCTACGAGCAGTACTTC
cdr3_aa: CASSHLFRDSSYEQYF
d_call: TRBD1
clone_size: NA
v_call: TRBV4-1
j_call: TRBJ2-7

cdr3_nt: TGTGCCACCAGCCTCATCCGACTAGCGGGGGAGGACGAGCAGTTCTTC
cdr3_aa: CATSLIRLAGEDEQFF
d_call: TRBD2
clone_size: NA
v_call: TRBV15
j_call: TRBJ2-1

cdr3_nt: TGTGCCAGCTCACCCCTACAGGGGAACACCGGGGAGCTGTTTTTT
cdr3_aa: CASSPLQGNTGELFF
d_call: NA
clone_size: NA
v_call: TRBV18
j_call: TRBJ2-2

cdr3_nt: TGTGCCAGCAGCCGCCAGGGAGGGCTCAACTATGGCTACACCTTC
cdr3_aa: CASSRQGGLNYGYTF
d_call: NA
clone_size: NA
v_call: TRBV11-2
j_call: TRBJ1-2

cdr3_nt: TGTGCCAGTAGTATTCGACAGAGCGGCTACACCTTC
cdr3_aa: CASSIRQSGYTF
d_call: NA
clone_size: NA
v_call: TRBV19
j_call: TRBJ1-2